A single sample gave rise to the 32 T cell receptor beta chains below, sequenced in a study of cytomegalovirus exposure and HLA in healthy donors. The PCR had 60 Vbeta and 13 Jbeta primers. Measured with immunoSEQ multiplex PCR; TCRdb has only the in-frame clones, and not every one. The sample lists 150,000 to 200,000 clones; less than 90% were seen once. Sequencing input: PBMCs. The receptor set was obtained from a man in his fifties in good health and CMV-seronegative.

The V gene is TRBV28, the J gene TRBJ2-7; 7 nucleotides line up with TRBD2. The V gene end was trimmed by 5 bases and the J gene end by 6 bases; junction bases not matched to a gene: 10. Germline V CDR1 and CDR2: MDHEN, SYDVKM. The CDR3 has 14 amino acids. CDR3 coding DNA: TGTGCCAGCAGTGCCGGGACTACCTTTTCCGAGCAGTACTTC. Its protein is CASSAGTTFSEQYF.

The chain carries TRBV5-1 and TRBJ1-5; D is possibly TRBD1 (5 bases). Germline CDR1 SGHRS, CDR2 YFSETQ. The CDR3 spans 15 residues. V was clipped by 4 bases and J by 5 bases, with 16 bases between them. The DNA of the CDR3 is TGCGCCAGCAGCGTGCGGGGGGGTCGCGATCAGCCCCAGCATTTT. This codes for CASSVRGGRDQPQHF.

The sample holds a few counts of this clone. The chain carries TRBV29-1 and TRBJ1-2; TRBD1 is a possible D gene (5 bases). From germline, CDR1 is SQVTM and CDR2 ANQGSEA. CDR3 length: 12 amino acids. Between the trimmed V and J ends, which lost 4 bases and 8 bases, there was a span of 14 bases. The DNA of the CDR3 is TGCAGCGTTGTTTCTGGGGCGGAGGGCTACACCTTC. Its protein product is CSVVSGAEGYTF.

In this sample, this clone turned up once. The rearrangement joins TRBV2 to TRBJ1-4; weak D call: TRBD1 (6 bases). V lost 6 bases to trimming and J lost 8 bases, with 13 bases between them. CDR3 length: 13 residues. The germline V gene has CDR1 SNHLY and CDR2 FYNNEI. DNA for the CDR3: TGTGCCAGCAGGGACAGATCTCTCGAAAAACTGTTTTTT. Translation: CASRDRSLEKLFF.

The rearrangement joins TRBV5-5 to TRBJ1-5; 9 nucleotides align to TRBD1. Per germline, CDR1 SGHKS and CDR2 YYEKEE (reference sequence). The CDR3 runs to 17 residues. V gave up 1 base and J gave up 2 bases; unmatched junction bases: 7. DNA for the CDR3: TGTGCCAGCAGCTTGAACAGGGGGCATATTGGCAATCAGCCCCAGCATTTT. Its protein is CASSLNRGHIGNQPQHF.

The rearrangement uses TRBV29-1 and TRBJ1-1, with TRBD1 matching over 7 bases. The germline V gene has CDR1 SQVTM and CDR2 ANQGSEA. The trim removed 6 bases at V and 0 bases at J, leaving 4 bases unmatched. The CDR3 runs 13 residues. The CDR3 here is CSVHRGLNTEAFF. CDR3 bases: TGCAGCGTACACAGGGGATTGAACACTGAAGCTTTCTTT. The full variable domain, with the rest looked up from reference TRBV29-1 and TRBJ1-1, is SAVISQKPSRDICQRGTSLTIQCQVDSQVTMMFWYRQQPGQSLTLIATANQGSEATYESGFVIDKFPISRPNLTFSTLTVSNMSPEDSSIYLCSVHRGLNTEAFFGQGTRLTVV.

The chain recombines TRBV9 with TRBJ2-2; weak D call: TRBD2 (5 bases). Germline-derived CDR1 and CDR2 are SGDLS and YYNGEE. V was pared by 4 bases and J by 6 bases, with 16 bases between. This CDR3 is built from 15 residues. DNA for the CDR3: TGTGCCAGCAGCACAACCAGGAGAGGGCCCGGGGAGCTGTTTTTT. This sequence encodes CASSTTRRGPGELFF.

The V call is TRBV18, the J call TRBJ1-5; D unresolved. Per the germline V gene, CDR1 is KGHSH and CDR2 is LQKENI. V lost 4 bases to trimming and J lost 2 bases, with 15 bases between them. The CDR3 is 16 amino acids. CDR3 in DNA: TGTGCCAGCTCACTGGGCCAAGGTAGCGGCAATCAGCCCCAGCATTTT. Translating it yields CASSLGQGSGNQPQHF.

This clone has just a few counts. The J gene is TRBJ2-3, the V gene TRBV14; D is ambiguous. The germline V gene encodes CDR1 SGHDN and CDR2 FVKESK. The CDR3 contains 14 residues. The V end lost 6 bases, the J end lost 2 bases, and 12 bases lay between the germline ends. The CDR3 DNA follows: TGTGCCAGCAGACCCAGGTGGTCCACAGATACGCAGTATTTT. Amino acid sequence: CASRPRWSTDTQYF.

The chain employs TRBV4-2 and TRBJ1-2; D is perhaps TRBD1 (5 bases). Germline V gives CDR1 LGHNA, CDR2 YNFKEQ. V was trimmed by 0 bases and J by 4 bases, leaving 6 bases between them. This CDR3 has 13 residues. CDR3 amino acids: CASSQDRVYGYTF. The CDR3 DNA sequence: TGTGCCAGCAGCCAAGACAGGGTCTATGGCTACACCTTC.

The chain has TRBV10-3 and TRBJ1-6; 8 positions agree with TRBD1. Trimming cost V 10 bases and J 6 bases; bases outside gene matches: 2. Germline-derived CDR1 and CDR2 are ENHRY and SYGVKD. The CDR3 is made up of 12 amino acids. The CDR3 here is CATGTGNSPLHF. The CDR3 nucleotides read TGTGCCACTGGGACAGGTAATTCACCCCTCCACTTT.

The chain carries TRBV7-9 and TRBJ2-5, with D perhaps matching TRBD2 (6 bases). This CDR3 has 15 residues. Germline V gene lookup returns CDR1 SEHNR and CDR2 FQNEAQ (reference sequence). Trimming stripped 4 bases from V and 0 bases from J, with 12 bases between. Here the CDR3 reads CASSYPRGDQETQYF. The CDR3 DNA reads TGTGCCAGCAGCTACCCCCGCGGGGACCAAGAGACCCAGTACTTC.

This clone has just one count. The chain carries TRBV2 and TRBJ1-2; TRBD1 matches at 10 bases. After removal of 4 bases from V and 4 bases from J, the junction contained 6 bases not matched to a gene. The CDR3 loop spans 15 amino acids. CDR1 and CDR2 from the germline V gene are SNHLY and FYNNEI. The DNA for the CDR3 is TGTGCCAGCAGTGGTAGAAGGACAGGGGGCTATGGCTACACCTTC. This sequence encodes CASSGRRTGGYGYTF.

This chain joins TRBV5-4 and TRBJ1-3; 9 bases fit TRBD1. The CDR3 consists of 15 residues. Per germline, CDR1 SGHNT and CDR2 YYREEE (reference sequence). V trimming: 4 bases; J trimming: 4 bases; junction bases outside the gene matches: 6. The CDR3 DNA follows: TGTGCCAGCAGCGTTGGACAGGGGATGGGAAACACCATATATTTT. Protein product: CASSVGQGMGNTIYF.

This rearrangement joins TRBV11-2 to TRBJ2-1; TRBD2 matches 8 bases. This CDR3 has 16 amino acids. The V gene end was trimmed by 2 bases and the J gene end by 6 bases; junction bases not matched to a gene: 9. Germline V gene sequence: CDR1 SGHAT, CDR2 FQNNGV. CDR3 region: CASSLRAGALFNEQFF. Written as DNA, the CDR3 is TGTGCCAGCAGCTTAAGAGCGGGAGCGTTGTTCAATGAGCAGTTCTTC.

The rearrangement links TRBV28 to TRBJ1-1; D is possibly TRBD1 (5 bases). CDR3 length equals 12 residues. V was cut by 7 bases and J by 6 bases, with 12 bases left in between. Germline CDR1 MDHEN, CDR2 SYDVKM. CDR3 in amino acids: CASTVGGSEAFF. CDR3 nucleotides: TGTGCCAGCACTGTGGGGGGGTCTGAAGCTTTCTTT.

In regard to this clone: Other DNA sequences in this sample translate to the same CDR3. The chain combines TRBV6-5 with TRBJ2-2; TRBD1 aligns across 9 bases. With 4 bases clipped from V and 0 bases from J, the junction kept 0 bases outside the gene matches. This CDR3 contains 15 residues. The V gene's germline CDR1 is MNHEY and CDR2 SVGAGI. The CDR3, as DNA: TGTGCCAGCAGTTGGGACAGGGCGAACACCGGGGAGCTGTTTTTT. Its translation is CASSWDRANTGELFF.

V is TRBV7-2 and J is TRBJ2-7, with 7 bases fitting TRBD1. With V trimmed by 5 bases and J by 1 base, 8 bases remained unmatched. There are 15 residues in the CDR3. Per germline, CDR1 SGHTA and CDR2 FQGNSA. The CDR3 bases are TGTGCCAGCAGCCAACTAGGGGGCGCATCCTACGAGCAGTACTTC. Translating it yields CASSQLGGASYEQYF. The full variable domain, its missing parts supplied by reference TRBV7-2 and TRBJ2-7, is GAGVSQSPSNKVTEKGKDVELRCDPISGHTALYWYRQSLGQGLEFLIYFQGNSAPDKSGLPSDRFSAERTGGSVSTLTIQRTQQEDSAVYLCASSQLGGASYEQYFGPGTRLTVT.

CDR3 sequence reads: CASSFNEGAYGYTF. As DNA, the CDR3 is TGTGCCAGCAGCTTCAATGAGGGCGCCTATGGCTACACCTTC. The chain has TRBV7-9 and TRBJ1-2; the D is unclear. CDR3 length equals 14 residues. The V gene lost 3 bases and the J gene lost 4 bases, with 12 bases spanning the gap. Germline CDR1 is SEHNR and CDR2 is FQNEAQ (reference sequence). The variable domain in full, with the rest retrieved from reference TRBV7-9 and TRBJ1-2, is DTGVSQNPRHKITKRGQNVTFRCDPISEHNRLYWYRQTLGQGPEFLTYFQNEAQLEKSRLLSDRFSAERPKGSFSTLEIQRTEQGDSAMYLCASSFNEGAYGYTFGSGTRLTVV.

The rearrangement uses TRBV27 and TRBJ2-5; D not resolved. The tail of the sequence fits TRBJ2-7 better, so the J call may be wrong. The germline V gene has CDR1 MNHEY and CDR2 SMNVEV (reference sequence). This CDR3 comprises 13 residues. The CDR3 coding sequence is TGTGCCAGCAGTCCTGCCGGTACCTACGAGCAGTACTTC. It specifies CASSPAGTYEQYF.

This chain joins TRBV5-1 and TRBJ2-3; D is undetermined. Germline CDR1 SGHRS, CDR2 YFSETQ. The V gene lost 4 bases and the J gene lost 0 bases, with 15 bases spanning the gap. This CDR3 contains 16 residues. As DNA, the CDR3 is TGCGCCAGCAGCCCAAGCCTCGGGTCTAGCACAGATACGCAGTATTTT. It translates to CASSPSLGSSTDTQYF. The whole variable domain, filled in from reference TRBV5-1 and TRBJ2-3, reads KAGVTQTPRYLIKTRGQQVTLSCSPISGHRSVSWYQQTPGQGLQFLFEYFSETQRNKGNFPGRFSGRQFSNSRSEMNVSTLELGDSALYLCASSPSLGSSTDTQYFGPGTRLTVL.

The chain has TRBV6-5 and TRBJ2-3, with 11 bases identical to TRBD2. Germline loops: CDR1 MNHEY, CDR2 SVGAGI. The ends lost 6 bases at V and 1 base at J; junction bases unmatched: 3. This CDR3 is built from 15 residues. CDR3 amino acids: CASRILAGGTDTQYF. The CDR3 nucleotides read TGTGCCAGCAGGATACTAGCGGGGGGCACAGATACGCAGTATTTT.

This clone appeared once. The chain employs TRBV5-4 and TRBJ1-2, with D tentatively TRBD1 (6 bases). Looked up from germline, CDR1 is SGHNT and CDR2 is YYREEE (reference sequence). The CDR3 has 16 residues. The germline V and J ends were trimmed by 0 bases and 1 base, with 13 bases remaining between them. The CDR3 DNA reads as TGTGCCAGCAGCTTGGCCAATGGACAGATTAACTATGGCTACACCTTC. Protein product: CASSLANGQINYGYTF.

This chain joins TRBV7-2 and TRBJ1-2, with TRBD1 identical over 7 bases. The length of the CDR3 is 14 residues. Germline V CDR1 and CDR2: SGHTA, FQGNSA. V dropped 6 bases and J dropped 4; count of bases not matched to a gene: 8. The CDR3: CASSLSRGAYGYTF. The CDR3 nucleotides are TGTGCCAGCAGTCTGAGCAGGGGGGCCTATGGCTACACCTTC.

This rearrangement joins TRBV5-1 to TRBJ2-7; D unclear. Germline V lookup: CDR1 SGHRS, CDR2 YFSETQ. The V end lost 3 bases, the J end lost 3 bases, and 13 bases lay between the germline ends. This CDR3 has 14 residues. CDR3 sequence reads: CASSSTGGNYEQYF. Written as DNA, the CDR3 is TGCGCCAGCAGCTCGACCGGCGGAAACTACGAGCAGTACTTC.

This chain connects TRBV6-5 to TRBJ2-7; no reliable D call. The CDR3 sequence is 14 residues long. Trimming removed 5 bases at V and 4 bases at J, with 15 bases between. Germline values: CDR1 MNHEY, CDR2 SVGAGI. DNA of the CDR3: TGTGCCAGCAGTGATGGCCAGCGTGGTTACGAGCAGTACTTC. Its translation: CASSDGQRGYEQYF.

This clone occurred a few times. The chain joins TRBV7-9 to TRBJ2-2; 7 bases are shared with TRBD2. V lost 6 bases to trimming and J lost 5 bases; unmatched junction nucleotides: 9. This CDR3 is built from 15 residues. The germline CDR1 and CDR2 sequences are SEHNR and FQNEAQ (reference sequence). The CDR3 DNA reads as TGTGCCAGCAGAGTGGGGGGGGAGAGGACCGGGGAGCTGTTTTTT. It encodes CASRVGGERTGELFF.

The chain employs TRBV11-3 and TRBJ2-7, with TRBD1 matching over 8 bases. This CDR3 has 15 amino acids. From germline, CDR1 is SGHNT and CDR2 YENEEA. V trimming: 3 bases; J trimming: 3 bases; junction bases outside the gene matches: 7. The chain's CDR3 is CASSFYSGGGYEQYF. CDR3 sequence (DNA): TGTGCCAGCAGCTTTTACTCAGGGGGCGGCTACGAGCAGTACTTC.

The V and J genes are TRBV5-6 and TRBJ1-2; D possibly corresponds to TRBD1 (5 bases). Trimming shortened V by 5 bases and J by 4 bases, and 15 bases separated the two germline ends. The CDR3 consists of 14 residues. CDR1 is SGHDT, CDR2 YYEEEE, per germline. CDR3 in amino acids: CASSRDRSTYGYTF. The CDR3 DNA reads TGTGCCAGCAGTCGCGACAGATCCACCTATGGCTACACCTTC.

This clone turned up a few times. The chain carries TRBV4-3 and TRBJ1-6, with 9 bases identical to TRBD1. With V trimmed by 4 bases and J by 7 bases, 2 bases remained unmatched. The CDR3 spans 14 residues. Germline assignment: CDR1 LGHNA and CDR2 YSLEER. The DNA for the CDR3 is TGCGCCAGCAGCCTCGGGACAGGGAATTCACCCCTCCACTTT. Amino acids: CASSLGTGNSPLHF.

V gene TRBV30 combines with J gene TRBJ1-1, with D maybe TRBD1 (5 bases). CDR1 and CDR2 from the germline V gene are GTSNPN and SVGIG (reference sequence). Trimming took off 4 bases at V and 1 base at J, with 13 bases between the two ends. CDR3 length: 14 residues. The CDR3: CAWTTDGQNTEAFF. The CDR3 DNA sequence: TGTGCCTGGACCACGGACGGACAGAACACTGAAGCTTTCTTT.

The chain carries TRBV6-5 and TRBJ1-3; D might be TRBD1 (6 bases). From germline, CDR1 is MNHEY and CDR2 SVGAGI. The CDR3 is 16 residues long. Between the trimmed V and J ends, which lost 0 bases and 0 bases, there was a span of 9 bases. CDR3 sequence (DNA): TGTGCCAGCAGTTACTCGAGGGGGAACTCTGGAAACACCATATATTTT. This translates into CASSYSRGNSGNTIYF.